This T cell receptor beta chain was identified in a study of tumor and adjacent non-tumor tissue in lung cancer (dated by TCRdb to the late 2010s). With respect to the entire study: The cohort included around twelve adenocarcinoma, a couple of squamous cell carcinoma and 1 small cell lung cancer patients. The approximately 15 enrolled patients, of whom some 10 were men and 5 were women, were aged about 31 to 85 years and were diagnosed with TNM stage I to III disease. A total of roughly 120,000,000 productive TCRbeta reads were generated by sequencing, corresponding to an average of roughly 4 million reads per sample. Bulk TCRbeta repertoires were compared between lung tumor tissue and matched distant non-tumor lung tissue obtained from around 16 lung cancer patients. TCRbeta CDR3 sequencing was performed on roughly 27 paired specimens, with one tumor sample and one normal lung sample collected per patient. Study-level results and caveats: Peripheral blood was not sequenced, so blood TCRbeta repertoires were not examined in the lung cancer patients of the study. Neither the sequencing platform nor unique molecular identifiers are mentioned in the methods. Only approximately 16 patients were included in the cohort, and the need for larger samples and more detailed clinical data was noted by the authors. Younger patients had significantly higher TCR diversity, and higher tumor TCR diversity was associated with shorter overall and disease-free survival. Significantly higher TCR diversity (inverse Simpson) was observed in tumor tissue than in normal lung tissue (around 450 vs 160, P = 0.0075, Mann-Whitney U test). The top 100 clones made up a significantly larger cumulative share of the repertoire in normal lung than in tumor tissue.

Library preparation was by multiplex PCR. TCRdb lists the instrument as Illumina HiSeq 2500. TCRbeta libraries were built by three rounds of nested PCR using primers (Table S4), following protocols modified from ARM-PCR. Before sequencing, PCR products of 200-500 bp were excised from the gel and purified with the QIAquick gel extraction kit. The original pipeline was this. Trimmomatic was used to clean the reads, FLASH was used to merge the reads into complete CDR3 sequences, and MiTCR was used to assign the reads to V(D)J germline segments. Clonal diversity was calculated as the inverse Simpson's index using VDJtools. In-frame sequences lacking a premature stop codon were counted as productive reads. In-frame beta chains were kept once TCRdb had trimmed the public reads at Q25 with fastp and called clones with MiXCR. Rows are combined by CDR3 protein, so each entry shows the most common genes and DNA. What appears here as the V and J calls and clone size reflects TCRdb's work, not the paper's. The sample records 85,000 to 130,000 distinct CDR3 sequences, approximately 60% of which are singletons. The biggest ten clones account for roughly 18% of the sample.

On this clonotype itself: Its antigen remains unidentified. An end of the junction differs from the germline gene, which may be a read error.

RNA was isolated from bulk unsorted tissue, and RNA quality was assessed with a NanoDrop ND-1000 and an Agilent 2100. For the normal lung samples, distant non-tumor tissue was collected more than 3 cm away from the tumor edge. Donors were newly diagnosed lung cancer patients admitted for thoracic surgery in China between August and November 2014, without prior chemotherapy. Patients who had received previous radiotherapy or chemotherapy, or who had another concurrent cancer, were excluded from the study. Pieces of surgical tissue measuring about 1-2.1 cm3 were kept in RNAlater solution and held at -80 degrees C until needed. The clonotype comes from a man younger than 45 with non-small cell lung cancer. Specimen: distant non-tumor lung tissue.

In nucleotide form, the sequence is TGTGCCAACAGCTTAGGCTTCCCAGAGCAGTTCTTC. Its protein product is CANSLGFPEQFF. The chain links TRBV11-2 with TRBJ2-1, with the D gene too uncertain to name. CDR1 and CDR2 were assigned from the germline V gene as SGHAT and FQNNGV. The CDR3 sequence holds 12 residues, the cysteine and phenylalanine included. Of the read, only the CDR3 DNA is kept; its 36 bases are in frame from base 1.